The next 25 T cell receptor beta chains were all read from a single sample in a study of blood T cell repertoires in COVID-19. Method: immunoSEQ multiplex PCR; TCRdb's copy keeps in-frame clones and lacks some. The data contain over 200,000 clones, about 85% of them singletons. The sample taken for sequencing was peripheral blood. The receptors here all came from a woman older than 75 with acute or convalescent COVID-19.

V gene TRBV5-1 combines with J gene TRBJ2-3; 8 nucleotides agree with TRBD2. Germline loops: CDR1 SGHRS, CDR2 YFSETQ. The CDR3 totals 16 residues. The V segment lost 4 bases and the J segment 2 bases; nucleotides outside the gene matches: 9. The CDR3 sequence is CASSATLAGNTDTQYF. The CDR3 DNA reads TGCGCCAGCAGCGCTACCTTAGCGGGGAACACAGATACGCAGTATTTT.

The chain is built from TRBV12-5 and TRBJ1-1; D is unclear. Germline CDR1 LGHNT, CDR2 FRNRAP. The CDR3 contains 13 residues. Trimming pared 3 bases from V and 4 bases from J, leaving 9 bases between. The CDR3 spells CASGFKGGTEAFF. In DNA form, the CDR3 reads TGTGCTAGTGGTTTTAAGGGAGGCACTGAAGCTTTCTTT. The entire variable domain, with the rest obtained from reference TRBV12-5 and TRBJ1-1, is as follows: DARVTQTPRHKVTEMGQEVTMRCQPILGHNTVFWYRQTMMQGLELLAYFRNRAPLDDSGMPKDRFSAEMPDATLATLKIQPSEPRDSAVYFCASGFKGGTEAFFGQGTRLTVV.

This clone has more than one count but fewer than ten. The chain employs TRBV3-1 (or the pseudogene TRBV3-2) and TRBJ1-6; maybe TRBD1 (6 bases). Germline V CDR1 and CDR2: LGHDT, YNNKEL (reference sequence). This CDR3 is built from 14 residues. V dropped 5 bases and J dropped 7 bases, with 12 bases sitting between them. The CDR3 nucleotides are TGTGCCAGCAGCATTCGGACAGCAAATTCACCCCTCCACTTT. It codes for CASSIRTANSPLHF.

The chain recombines TRBV6-5 with TRBJ2-5; possible D gene TRBD2, 6 bases. Trimming removed 7 bases at V and 2 bases at J, with 17 bases between. Germline V CDR1 and CDR2: MNHEY, SVGAGI. CDR3 length: 15 residues. The CDR3 sequence is CASKPGVASQETQYF. The DNA for the CDR3 is TGTGCCAGCAAACCGGGAGTAGCGTCTCAAGAGACCCAGTACTTC.

The chain carries TRBV27 and TRBJ2-7; 9 bases are a match to TRBD1. The length of the CDR3 is 15 residues. The germline V gene encodes CDR1 MNHEY and CDR2 SMNVEV (reference sequence). The J segment lost 3 bases and the V segment lost 5 bases, leaving 8 bases of the junction unmatched. The CDR3 spells CASSLRTGANYEQYF. The CDR3 nucleotides are TGTGCCAGCAGTCTCAGGACAGGGGCAAACTACGAGCAGTACTTC.

This chain connects TRBV19 to TRBJ2-7; D is perhaps TRBD2 (5 bases). Trimming stripped 4 bases from V and 6 bases from J, with 31 bases between. The germline V gene has CDR1 LNHDA and CDR2 SQIVND (reference sequence). This CDR3 region has 19 residues. DNA of the CDR3: TGTGCCAGTAGTAAGGCTGGGCACGGGTACAGCCGACCGGGAATCGAGCAGTACTTC. It yields the protein CASSKAGHGYSRPGIEQYF.

V gene TRBV11-1 combines with J gene TRBJ2-1; a possible D gene is TRBD1 (7 bases). The CDR3 spans 15 residues. The germline gives CDR1 SGHAT, CDR2 FQDESV (reference sequence). Trimming removed 4 bases at V and 6 bases at J, with 16 bases between. The CDR3 bases are TGTGCCAGCAGCTATTCAGGGGGAGGCATCAATGAGCAGTTCTTC. This gives the protein CASSYSGGGINEQFF.

This chain connects TRBV6-5 to TRBJ2-3; 11 nucleotides align to TRBD2. The CDR3 covers 15 residues. V was pared by 10 bases and J by 5 bases, with 11 bases of the junction left unmatched. The germline V gene encodes CDR1 MNHEY and CDR2 SVGAGI. The CDR3 sequence is CATFSLAGGGDTQYF. In nucleotides, the CDR3 is TGTGCCACCTTCTCATTAGCGGGGGGGGGAGATACGCAGTATTTT.

This clone was detected a few times. The chain uses TRBV20-1 and TRBJ1-2; possibly TRBD1 for D (6 bases). V lost 3 bases and J 5 bases, leaving 13 bases between the germline ends. In germline, CDR1 is DFQATT, CDR2 SNEGSKA (reference sequence). The CDR3 spans 13 residues. In nucleotides, the CDR3 is TGCAGTGCTAGTGTCAAGGGGGGGTATGGCTACACCTTC. Protein sequence: CSASVKGGYGYTF.

The rearrangement uses TRBV28 and TRBJ1-3, with 9 positions matching TRBD1. The germline gives CDR1 MDHEN, CDR2 SYDVKM. The CDR3 consists of 15 residues. V shed 2 bases, J shed 4 bases, and the junction held 3 bases outside the gene matches. CDR3 sequence reads: CASSLAGTGGNTIYF. The DNA for the CDR3 is TGTGCCAGCAGTTTAGCCGGGACAGGGGGAAACACCATATATTTT.

The V call is TRBV7-3, the J call TRBJ2-5; D is possibly TRBD2 (5 bases). CDR3 length: 15 residues. The ends were cut back, 1 base at V and 2 bases at J, with 11 bases in the middle. The germline V gene has CDR1 SGHTA and CDR2 FQGTGA. Written as DNA, the CDR3 is TGTGCCAGCAGCTTAATATCGGGGAATCAAGAGACCCAGTACTTC. Amino acid sequence: CASSLISGNQETQYF.

This clone was found once. The rearrangement uses TRBV7-2 and TRBJ1-3, with D possibly being TRBD1 (6 bases). The CDR3 extends over 17 amino acids. From germline, CDR1 is SGHTA and CDR2 FQGNSA. V was pared by 5 bases and J by 2 bases, with 19 bases between. CDR3 DNA: TGTGCCAGCAGCCTTACCCGGACAGTTCGTCCTGGAAACACCATATATTTT. Residues: CASSLTRTVRPGNTIYF.

This chain links TRBV4-1 with TRBJ2-2; 8 nucleotides match TRBD2. This CDR3 region has 17 residues. The germline V gene encodes CDR1 MGHRA and CDR2 YSYEKL. V lost 1 base to trimming and J lost 2 bases; unmatched junction nucleotides: 6. The DNA of the CDR3 is TGCGCCAGCAGCCAAGGAGGACGGGGGGGAAACACCGGGGAGCTGTTTTTT. Its translation: CASSQGGRGGNTGELFF.

The chain couples TRBV5-1 to TRBJ2-5, with D unclear. CDR3 size: 17 residues. Trimming left V 0 bases short and J 1 base short, with 16 bases between. Germline CDR1 is SGHRS and CDR2 is YFSETQ. The CDR3: CASSLGARWAGQETQYF. DNA for the CDR3: TGCGCCAGCAGCTTGGGGGCACGCTGGGCTGGCCAAGAGACCCAGTACTTC.

This clone has only a few counts. The CDR3 sequence: CASSASGQYNSPLHF. CDR3 coding DNA: TGCGCCAGCAGCGCAAGCGGACAGTATAATTCACCCCTCCACTTT. The rearrangement uses TRBV5-1 and TRBJ1-6; D may be TRBD1 (6 bases). CDR3 length equals 15 residues. The germline V gene has CDR1 SGHRS and CDR2 YFSETQ. V lost 4 bases, J lost 4 bases, and 12 bases lay in between.

The chain couples TRBV5-4 to TRBJ2-5; possibly TRBD2 for D (6 bases). This CDR3 has 15 amino acids. In germline, CDR1 is SGHNT, CDR2 YYREEE (reference sequence). Deletions cut 0 bases from V and 4 bases from J, with 13 bases between. The CDR3 region has the DNA TGTGCCAGCAGCTTGGCTCTGGGGACTTTAGAGACCCAGTACTTC. Translated: CASSLALGTLETQYF.

The rearrangement links TRBV27 to TRBJ1-2; TRBD1 aligns across 9 bases. This CDR3 has 14 amino acids. V was clipped by 7 bases and J by 8 bases; unmatched bases: 11. Germline CDR1 MNHEY, CDR2 SMNVEV (reference sequence). The CDR3 sequence is CASIWGTGQFGYTF. The CDR3 DNA reads TGTGCCAGCATCTGGGGGACAGGGCAATTCGGCTACACCTTC.

V and J are TRBV11-2 and TRBJ2-2; D possibly corresponds to TRBD2 (5 bases). V lost 2 bases to trimming and J lost 10 bases, with 20 bases between them. This CDR3 region has 16 residues. Germline CDR1 and CDR2: SGHAT and FQNNGV. The CDR3: CASSLLGVPTIEELFF. CDR3 DNA sequence: TGTGCCAGCAGCTTACTCGGGGTCCCCACCATTGAGGAGCTGTTTTTT.

This clone turned up a few times. This chain links TRBV28 with TRBJ2-1; perhaps TRBD2 as D (6 bases). V lost 9 bases and J 4 bases, leaving 16 bases between the germline ends. The CDR3 is made up of 14 amino acids. Germline CDR1 MDHEN, CDR2 SYDVKM. CDR3 sequence reads: CARLLRGHYNEQFF. The CDR3 region has the DNA TGTGCCAGGTTATTGCGGGGCCATTACAATGAGCAGTTCTTC.

The V gene is TRBV2, the J gene TRBJ1-1, with D perhaps matching TRBD1 (6 bases). CDR1 and CDR2 (germline): SNHLY, FYNNEI. The CDR3 is made up of 14 amino acids. V lost 7 bases to trimming and J lost 1 base, with 13 bases between them. Here the CDR3 reads CASTMGQSNTEAFF. Written as DNA, the CDR3 is TGTGCCAGCACCATGGGACAATCGAACACTGAAGCTTTCTTT.

V gene TRBV18 combines with J gene TRBJ2-3, with D uncertain. Germline CDR1 is KGHSH and CDR2 is LQKENI. The V and J ends lost 3 bases and 0 bases respectively, with 19 bases between them. The CDR3 totals 18 residues. Here the CDR3 reads CASSPLVVATTSTDTQYF. In DNA form, the CDR3 reads TGTGCCAGCTCACCCCTGGTAGTAGCCACAACTAGCACAGATACGCAGTATTTT.

This clone has just one count. V and J are TRBV6-5 and TRBJ1-1; D gene unclear. V was clipped by 6 bases and J by 1 base, with 12 bases between them. Germline V gene data show CDR1 as MNHEY and CDR2 as SVGAGI. The CDR3 loop spans 14 amino acids. Here the CDR3 DNA reads TGTGCCAGCAGAACTTGGGGAGGGAACACTGAAGCTTTCTTT. This translates into CASRTWGGNTEAFF.

The chain joins TRBV6-5 to TRBJ2-7, with D tentatively TRBD2 (6 bases). Trimming removed 10 bases from V and 9 bases from J, with 28 bases in between. The CDR3 is made up of 15 amino acids. The germline V gene encodes CDR1 MNHEY and CDR2 SVGAGI. For the CDR3, the DNA is TGTGCCACCACCCGACCCGGAGGGTCAGGTGGTCTGCAGTACTTC. Protein sequence: CATTRPGGSGGLQYF.

This clone was detected only once. The gene calls are TRBV28 and TRBJ2-7; D is perhaps TRBD2 (6 bases). Germline V gene data show CDR1 as MDHEN and CDR2 as SYDVKM. The CDR3 contains 12 residues. Trimming stripped 3 bases from V and 5 bases from J, with 8 bases between. CDR3 bases: TGTGCCAGCAGTTTGGGGGGTAACGAGCAGTACTTC. This gives the protein CASSLGGNEQYF. Together with reference TRBV28 and TRBJ2-7, the CDR3 gives the full variable domain: DVKVTQSSRYLVKRTGEKVFLECVQDMDHENMFWYRQDPGLGLRLIYFSYDVKMKEKGDIPEGYSVSREKKERFSLILESASTNQTSMYLCASSLGGNEQYFGPGTRLTVT.

This chain joins TRBV6-5 and TRBJ2-5; 8 nucleotides line up with TRBD2. The CDR3 loop spans 14 amino acids. The trim removed 7 bases at V and 6 bases at J, leaving 10 bases unmatched. CDR1 MNHEY and CDR2 SVGAGI come from the germline V gene. The CDR3 here is CASNLGRALKTQYF. The DNA of the CDR3 is TGTGCCAGCAACCTCGGGAGGGCCTTAAAGACCCAGTACTTC.